The 28 T cell receptor beta chains below come from one sample, sequenced in a study of vaccination effects on CD4 cells after COVID-19 (dated by TCRdb to the early 2020s). These receptors have no known antigen. The ViraFEST assay stimulated PBMC with viral peptide pools and then used TCR sequencing to identify antigen-specific CD4+ T cell clonotypes by expansion. After roughly 11 days of culture, CD4+ T cells were isolated with the EasySep CD4+ T cell isolation kit. Each participant received two doses of an mRNA SARS-CoV-2 vaccine, either BNT162b2 or mRNA-1273. The method behind the library was the immunoSEQ multiplex PCR assay. Sourced from immuneACCESS, this table was stored by TCRdb with only in-frame sequences that have V and J called. A share of the clones is absent; for the studies checked, an unresolved V gene accounts for under half, and the remainder has no known explanation. In all, the sample holds some 25,000 clones, and more than 60% of those were seen once. 7% to 10% of the sample goes to the ten largest clones.

Sequencing was performed on CD4+ T cells from PBMCs cultured with SARS-CoV-2 spike peptides, taken after COVID-19 vaccination. The cell subset or site tag for this specimen amounts to: SARS-CoV-2 spike overlapping peptide pool stimulation. Receptor source: a human donor who received a COVID-19 vaccine.

This chain joins TRBV9 and TRBJ1-2, with 8 positions matching TRBD1. CDR3 length equals 16 residues. Germline values: CDR1 SGDLS, CDR2 YYNGEE. Losses at the gene ends were 0 bases for V and 0 bases for J; bases not matched to a gene: 4. The CDR3 DNA sequence: TGTGCCAGCAGCGTAGGGTACAGGGGGACTAACTATGGCTACACCTTC. Translation gives CASSVGYRGTNYGYTF.

The chain has TRBV4-1 and TRBJ2-7; maybe TRBD1 (6 bases). The CDR3 length is 15 residues. V lost 1 base and J 2 bases, leaving 12 bases between the germline ends. Germline loops: CDR1 MGHRA, CDR2 YSYEKL. CDR3 loop: CASSQGQVLAYEQYF. The CDR3 DNA sequence: TGCGCCAGCAGCCAAGGACAGGTTCTTGCCTACGAGCAGTACTTC.

The chain carries TRBV7-2 and TRBJ2-1; D could derive from TRBD1 or TRBD2 (5 bases each). The V gene's germline CDR1 is SGHTA and CDR2 FQGNSA. Trimming removed 5 bases at V and 4 bases at J, with 15 bases between. The CDR3 covers 15 residues. This chain's CDR3 is CASSARWGGYNEQFF. In nucleotides, the CDR3 is TGTGCCAGCAGCGCACGGTGGGGCGGGTACAATGAGCAGTTCTTC.

The V and J genes are TRBV5-1 and TRBJ1-2, with D perhaps TRBD1 (6 bases). Trimming removed 4 bases at V and 5 bases at J, with 12 bases between. The CDR3 has 13 amino acids. CDR1 and CDR2 (germline): SGHRS, YFSETQ. The CDR3 loop is CASSDGTLYGYTF. In DNA, the CDR3 is TGCGCCAGCAGCGACGGGACACTGTATGGCTACACCTTC.

CDR3 in amino acids: CAWSSTGSYEQYF. CDR3 DNA: TGTGCCTGGAGTTCGACAGGTTCCTACGAGCAGTACTTC. The chain is built from TRBV30 and TRBJ2-7, with D maybe TRBD1 (6 bases). The CDR3 is 13 amino acids. Germline V gives CDR1 GTSNPN, CDR2 SVGIG (reference sequence). The V gene lost 2 bases and the J gene lost 1 base, with 9 bases spanning the gap.

This clone is judged medium-sized. The V gene is TRBV6-6, the J gene TRBJ1-2, with TRBD1 as a possible D gene (6 bases). V shed 5 bases and J shed 8 bases, with 15 bases lying between them. CDR1 is MNHNY, CDR2 SVGAGI, per germline (reference sequence). This CDR3 is 13 amino acids long. CDR3 DNA sequence: TGTGCCAGCAGTCCAAGGGGGGGATCGGGCTACACCTTC. This encodes CASSPRGGSGYTF.

This chain links TRBV5-4 with TRBJ2-1, with 11 bases matching TRBD1. CDR3 length: 14 residues. After removal of 4 bases from V and 8 bases from J, the junction contained 5 bases not matched to a gene. Looked up from germline, CDR1 is SGHNT and CDR2 is YYREEE (reference sequence). The CDR3, as DNA: TGTGCCAGCAGCACGGGACAGGGGGACGATGAGCAGTTCTTC. It specifies CASSTGQGDDEQFF.

V is TRBV3-1 (or the pseudogene TRBV3-2) and J is TRBJ2-7, with 7 bases matching TRBD1. Germline assignment: CDR1 LGHDT and CDR2 YNNKEL (reference sequence). J gave up 0 bases and V 6 bases, and 8 bases lay outside the gene matches. The CDR3 is 15 amino acids. CDR3 in amino acids: CASRYRGQPSYEQYF. For the CDR3, the DNA is TGTGCCAGCAGATATAGGGGACAGCCCTCCTACGAGCAGTACTTC.

The chain joins TRBV18 to TRBJ2-1; 12 nucleotides align to TRBD2. The CDR3 consists of 18 residues. Germline V gene sequence: CDR1 KGHSH, CDR2 LQKENI. The V gene end was trimmed by 1 base and the J gene end by 0 bases; junction bases not matched to a gene: 4. CDR3 protein: CASSPLTSGRSSYNEQFF. The CDR3 DNA is TGTGCCAGCTCACCACTTACTAGCGGGAGGTCCTCCTACAATGAGCAGTTCTTC.

The chain has TRBV4-1 and TRBJ1-1; D possibly corresponds to TRBD1 (6 bases). Germline CDR1 and CDR2: MGHRA and YSYEKL. V shed 0 bases and J shed 7 bases, with 12 bases lying between them. There are 14 residues in the CDR3. Written as DNA, the CDR3 is TGCGCCAGCAGCCAAGATAGACAGGAGAGTGAAGCTTTCTTT. Translated: CASSQDRQESEAFF.

V is TRBV19 and J is TRBJ2-2; D unresolved. Germline CDR1 is LNHDA and CDR2 is SQIVND (reference sequence). The germline V and J ends were trimmed by 6 bases and 5 bases, with 4 bases remaining between them. CDR3 size: 11 residues. CDR3 region: CASSATGELFF. The CDR3 DNA follows: TGTGCCAGTAGCGCAACCGGGGAGCTGTTTTTT.

Only one count was recorded for this clone. The V gene is TRBV19, the J gene TRBJ2-7, with TRBD1 identical over 7 bases. The germline CDR1 and CDR2 sequences are LNHDA and SQIVND (reference sequence). This CDR3 region has 16 residues. V lost 5 bases to trimming and J lost 2 bases; unmatched junction nucleotides: 12. The CDR3 sequence is CASSPSRDSLAYEQYF. DNA for the CDR3: TGTGCCAGTAGTCCCTCTCGGGACAGCCTAGCCTACGAGCAGTACTTC.

CDR3 sequence reads: CASSDRGRDTQYF. The DNA for the CDR3 is TGTGCCAGCAGTGACAGGGGGCGAGATACGCAGTATTTT. This chain joins TRBV6-1 and TRBJ2-3; TRBD1 aligns across 8 bases. After removal of 3 bases from V and 5 bases from J, the junction contained 1 base not matched to a gene. This CDR3 has 13 amino acids. Germline CDR1 and CDR2: MNHNS and SASEGT.

The chain carries TRBV18 and TRBJ2-5, with TRBD2 matching over 11 bases. V was pared by 2 bases and J by 3 bases, with 11 bases of the junction left unmatched. This CDR3 comprises 18 residues. CDR1 and CDR2 (germline): KGHSH, LQKENI. This CDR3 reads CASSPGLLAGEREETQYF. In nucleotides, the CDR3 is TGTGCCAGCTCACCAGGTTTACTAGCGGGAGAACGGGAAGAGACCCAGTACTTC.

This clone was detected only a few times. CDR3 amino acids: CASSIGETGSYEQYF. In DNA form, the CDR3 reads TGTGCCAGTAGTATTGGTGAGACAGGGAGCTACGAGCAGTACTTC. J is TRBJ2-7 and V is TRBV19; 7 positions match TRBD1. The junction had 8 bases not matched to a gene; V was cut back by 3 bases and J by 3 bases. Germline CDR1 reads LNHDA; CDR2 reads SQIVND (reference sequence). The CDR3 runs to 15 residues.

V gene TRBV3-1 (or the pseudogene TRBV3-2) combines with J gene TRBJ1-2, with D perhaps TRBD1 (5 bases). Trimming pared 0 bases from V and 7 bases from J, leaving 9 bases between. CDR3 length: 13 amino acids. The germline CDR1 and CDR2 sequences are LGHDT and YNNKEL (reference sequence). The CDR3 region has the DNA TGTGCCAGCAGCCAAGAGGGGGTAGGTGGCTACACCTTC. Its protein is CASSQEGVGGYTF.

This clone is classed as large. The CDR3 DNA sequence: TGTGCCAGCAGCTTAGATCGGGTAGCGGGGCACTACGAGCAGTACTTC. The encoded protein is CASSLDRVAGHYEQYF. The rearrangement joins TRBV11-2 to TRBJ2-7; 8 nucleotides line up with TRBD2. The CDR3 extends over 16 amino acids. Trimming removed 0 bases from V and 3 bases from J; junction bases left unmatched: 7. Germline V lookup: CDR1 SGHAT, CDR2 FQNNGV.

The V call is TRBV27, the J call TRBJ1-6; a weak D match, TRBD1 (5 bases). CDR3 length: 14 residues. V was clipped by 7 bases and J by 9 bases, with 16 bases between them. From germline, CDR1 is MNHEY and CDR2 SMNVEV (reference sequence). CDR3 region: CASIDPRAVSPLHF. The CDR3 nucleotides are TGTGCCAGCATCGACCCCAGGGCAGTTTCACCCCTCCACTTT.

The gene calls are TRBV19 and TRBJ2-5; D is perhaps TRBD1 (6 bases). The V gene's germline CDR1 is LNHDA and CDR2 SQIVND (reference sequence). The V gene lost 5 bases and the J gene lost 1 base, with 14 bases spanning the gap. This CDR3 is 15 amino acids long. The CDR3 here is CASSRRGILQETQYF. The CDR3 coding sequence is TGTGCCAGTAGTCGAAGGGGGATCCTCCAAGAGACCCAGTACTTC.

The chain joins TRBV5-1 to TRBJ2-7; 7 positions agree with TRBD2. Unmatched junction bases numbered 9, after V lost 0 bases and J lost 6 bases. The germline V gene encodes CDR1 SGHRS and CDR2 YFSETQ. This CDR3 has 15 residues. In nucleotides, the CDR3 is TGCGCCAGCAGCTTGGTAGGGGAGGGCTCAAGCGAGCAGTACTTC. Amino acids: CASSLVGEGSSEQYF.

In this sample, this clone turned up once. The chain has TRBV19 and TRBJ1-3; D uncertain. In germline, CDR1 is LNHDA, CDR2 SQIVND (reference sequence). Trimming cost V 7 bases and J 0 bases, with 10 bases left between them. The CDR3 loop spans 14 amino acids. This CDR3 is CASTVQNSGNTIYF. The CDR3, as DNA: TGTGCCAGTACGGTCCAGAACTCTGGAAACACCATATATTTT.

This sequence joins TRBV6-5 and TRBJ1-1, with unresolved D. V was cut by 4 bases and J by 4 bases, with 7 bases left in between. The CDR3 contains 12 residues. The germline CDR1 and CDR2 sequences are MNHEY and SVGAGI. The CDR3 DNA is TGTGCCAGCAGTTCAGAGGGCACTGAAGCTTTCTTT. Amino acids: CASSSEGTEAFF.

This clone turned up a few times. The chain links TRBV18 to TRBJ2-7; D ambiguous. The V and J ends lost 1 base and 0 bases respectively, with 10 bases between them. This CDR3 region has 15 residues. Germline values: CDR1 KGHSH, CDR2 LQKENI. The DNA for the CDR3 is TGTGCCAGCTCACCACTCGCGGCCAGCTCCTACGAGCAGTACTTC. Encoded protein: CASSPLAASSYEQYF. Using reference TRBV18 and TRBJ2-7 for the parts outside the CDR3, the full variable domain is NAGVMQNPRHLVRRRGQEARLRCSPMKGHSHVYWYRQLPEEGLKFMVYLQKENIIDESGMPKERFSAEFPKEGPSILRIQQVVRGDSAAYFCASSPLAASSYEQYFGPGTRLTVT.

The chain is built from TRBV27 and TRBJ2-2, with D possibly called TRBD1 or TRBD2 (7 bases each). Germline values: CDR1 MNHEY, CDR2 SMNVEV (reference sequence). Trimming shortened V by 1 base and J by 5 bases, and 11 bases separated the two germline ends. This CDR3 comprises 15 residues. The CDR3 sequence: CASSLYRGGTGELFF. The CDR3 nucleotides read TGTGCCAGCAGTTTATACAGGGGAGGGACCGGGGAGCTGTTTTTT.

V is TRBV5-1 and J is TRBJ1-3, with 9 bases lining up with TRBD1. CDR3 length: 18 amino acids. Germline assignment: CDR1 SGHRS and CDR2 YFSETQ. Trimming removed 1 base from V and 6 bases from J; junction bases left unmatched: 14. The CDR3 loop reads CASSLTGGDLPPSNTIYF. As DNA, the CDR3 is TGCGCCAGCAGCTTGACAGGGGGCGATCTCCCCCCCTCAAACACCATATATTTT.

This clone was counted a few times. The chain uses TRBV7-2 and TRBJ1-2; D is perhaps TRBD1 (6 bases). The CDR3 has 17 amino acids. V gave up 0 bases and J gave up 4 bases, with 18 bases separating them. Per the germline V gene, CDR1 is SGHTA and CDR2 is FQGNSA. The CDR3 sequence is CASSLAPRTGSLYGYTF. In DNA form, the CDR3 reads TGTGCCAGCAGCTTAGCCCCGCGTACAGGGTCCCTCTATGGCTACACCTTC.

This sequence joins TRBV11-2 and TRBJ2-2, with 9 positions matching TRBD2. The CDR3 has 15 residues. Unmatched junction bases numbered 2, after V lost 1 base and J lost 5 bases. Per the germline V gene, CDR1 is SGHAT and CDR2 is FQNNGV. This chain's CDR3 is CASSLGGRATGELFF. DNA of the CDR3: TGTGCCAGCAGCTTAGGCGGGAGGGCGACCGGGGAGCTGTTTTTT.

The chain recombines TRBV6-5 with TRBJ2-7; TRBD2 might be the D (5 bases). The CDR3 length is 15 residues. CDR1 is MNHEY and CDR2 is SVGAGI in the germline V gene. The V gene lost 3 bases and the J gene lost 2 bases, with 14 bases spanning the gap. The CDR3 loop reads CASSYRDLGPYEQYF. CDR3 nucleotides: TGTGCCAGCAGTTATCGGGATTTAGGGCCCTACGAGCAGTACTTC.